One and the same sample provided the 2 T cell receptor beta chains below, sequenced in a study of CD8+CD57+ T cells in acquired aplastic anemia. Both TCR beta VDJ combination and CDR3 sequence profiling were carried out. Genomic DNA was the template for this profiling. TCRdb used MiXCR to reprocess the reads, holding one entry per CDR3 protein. The sample lists some 200,000 distinct CDR3 sequences, roughly 35% seen once, with 0.95% to 1.3% in the top ten. The source material was sorted CD4+, CD8+, or CD8+CD57+ T cells (not recorded which) from PBMCs. Every receptor here comes from a human donor in good health, serving as a control.

This clonotype was picked up a small number of times. This chain connects TRBV7-2 to TRBJ1-1; D uncertain. Looked up from germline, CDR1 is SGHTA and CDR2 is FQGNSA. This CDR3 is built from 14 residues. Trimming took off 2 bases at V and 6 bases at J, with 13 bases between the two ends. The CDR3 DNA reads TGTGCCAGCAGCTTATTGGGGTTTGTGGCTGAAGCTTTCTTT. This sequence encodes CASSLLGFVAEAFF.

The genes are TRBV20-1 and TRBJ1-3; D perhaps matches TRBD1 (6 bases). The CDR3 loop spans 17 amino acids. Germline lookup yields CDR1 DFQATT and CDR2 SNEGSKA (reference sequence). The V end was cut by 3 bases, the J end by 2 bases, with 20 bases between. The CDR3 bases are TGCAGTGCTAGCCGGAGGGGGGGAGTCTCTGCTGGAAACACCATATATTTT. Its translation: CSASRRGGVSAGNTIYF.